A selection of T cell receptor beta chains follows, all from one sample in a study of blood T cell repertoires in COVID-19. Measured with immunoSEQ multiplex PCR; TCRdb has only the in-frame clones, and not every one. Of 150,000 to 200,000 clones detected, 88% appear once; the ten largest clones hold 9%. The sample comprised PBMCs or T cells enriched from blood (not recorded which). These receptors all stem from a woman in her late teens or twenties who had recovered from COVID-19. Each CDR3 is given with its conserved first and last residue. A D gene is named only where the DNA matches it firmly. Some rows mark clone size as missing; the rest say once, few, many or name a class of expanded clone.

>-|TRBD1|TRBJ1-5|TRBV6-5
CASSTGTGGNQPQHF
TGTGCCAGCAGTACCGGGACAGGGGGCAATCAGCCCCAGCATTTT
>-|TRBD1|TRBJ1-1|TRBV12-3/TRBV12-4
CASSSGQVGAFF
TGTGCCAGCAGCTCCGGACAGGTGGGAGCTTTCTTT
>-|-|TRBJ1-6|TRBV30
CAWRGGSNSPLHF
TGTGCCTGGAGAGGGGGTTCGAATTCACCCCTCCACTTT
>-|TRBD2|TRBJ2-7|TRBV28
CASTKLAGGEQYF
TGTGCCAGCACCAAACTAGCGGGAGGCGAGCAGTACTTC
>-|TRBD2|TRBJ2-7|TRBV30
CAWSVSSGSIRYEQYF
TGTGCCTGGAGTGTATCGAGCGGGAGTATCCGCTACGAGCAGTACTTC
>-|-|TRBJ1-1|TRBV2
CASRPRAGHTEAFF
TGTGCCAGCAGGCCCCGCGCGGGGCACACTGAAGCTTTCTTT
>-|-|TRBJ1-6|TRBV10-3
CAISVEGDPARSPLHF
TGTGCCATCAGTGTTGAGGGAGACCCGGCTCGTTCACCCCTCCACTTT
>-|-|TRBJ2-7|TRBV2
CASYRVAYEQYF
TGTGCCAGCTACAGGGTTGCCTACGAGCAGTACTTC
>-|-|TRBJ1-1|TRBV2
CASRGTVLEAFF
TGTGCCAGCAGGGGTACAGTGTTGGAAGCTTTCTTT
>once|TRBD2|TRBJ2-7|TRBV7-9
CASSQPQGTSDYEQYF
TGTGCCAGCAGCCAACCACAGGGGACTAGCGACTACGAGCAGTACTTC
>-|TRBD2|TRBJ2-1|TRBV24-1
CATSDFSSGSGNEQFF
TGTGCCACCAGTGATTTTTCCAGCGGGAGTGGTAATGAGCAGTTCTTC
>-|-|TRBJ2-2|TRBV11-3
CASSLGAGKNTGELFF
TGTGCCAGCAGCTTAGGGGCAGGGAAGAACACCGGGGAGCTGTTTTTT
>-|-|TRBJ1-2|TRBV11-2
CASSLVFGAGGYTF
TGTGCCAGCAGCTTAGTATTTGGGGCAGGGGGCTACACCTTC
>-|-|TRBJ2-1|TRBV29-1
CSYSYSLSTSSYNEQFF
TGCAGCTACTCTTACTCCTTATCCACGAGCTCCTACAATGAGCAGTTCTTC
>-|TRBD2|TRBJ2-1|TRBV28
CASSLIGGAGIYNEQFF
TGTGCCAGCAGTCTGATAGGAGGAGCGGGAATCTACAATGAGCAGTTCTTC
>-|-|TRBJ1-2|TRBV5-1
CASSLDGSVFTGYTF
TGCGCCAGCAGCTTGGATGGCAGCGTATTTACCGGCTACACCTTC
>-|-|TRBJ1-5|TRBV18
CASSPAAGQPQHF
TGTGCCAGCTCACCAGCTGCCGGTCAGCCCCAGCATTTT
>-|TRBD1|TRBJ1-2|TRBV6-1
CASSDNLGQANSNYGYTF
TGTGCCAGCAGTGATAATCTGGGACAGGCGAACTCTAACTATGGCTACACCTTC
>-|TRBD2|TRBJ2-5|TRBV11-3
CASSLVAGGPQETQYF
TGTGCCAGCAGCTTAGTAGCGGGGGGGCCTCAAGAGACCCAGTACTTC
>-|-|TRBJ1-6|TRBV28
CASSSPQGRYNSPLHF
TGTGCCAGCAGCTCCCCGCAGGGCCGATATAATTCACCCCTCCACTTT
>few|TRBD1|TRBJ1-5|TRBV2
CASSGTDRAYQPQHF
TGTGCCAGCAGCGGAACCGACAGGGCCTATCAGCCCCAGCATTTT
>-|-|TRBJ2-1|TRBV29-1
CSVELRRGAVEQFF
TGCAGCGTTGAATTGAGGCGGGGAGCGGTTGAGCAGTTCTTC
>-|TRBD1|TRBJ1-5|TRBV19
CASRNNPTGASNQPQHF
TGTGCCAGTAGAAATAACCCTACAGGGGCTAGCAATCAGCCCCAGCATTTT
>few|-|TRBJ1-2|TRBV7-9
CASSPPGINYGYTF
TGTGCCAGCAGCCCACCCGGGATTAACTATGGCTACACCTTC
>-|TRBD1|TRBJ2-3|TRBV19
CASNNGPRTGNFTDTQYF
TGTGCCAGCAACAACGGGCCGCGGACAGGGAATTTCACAGATACGCAGTATTTT
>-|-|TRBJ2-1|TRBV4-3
CASSNGQRGEQFF
TGCGCCAGCAGCAACGGACAGCGGGGTGAGCAGTTCTTC
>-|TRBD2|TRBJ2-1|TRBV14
CASSQEPSGRDEQFF
TGTGCCAGCAGCCAAGAACCCAGCGGGAGGGATGAGCAGTTCTTC
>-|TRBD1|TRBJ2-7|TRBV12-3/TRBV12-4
CASGTGVAEQYF
TGTGCCAGCGGGACAGGGGTTGCGGAGCAGTACTTC
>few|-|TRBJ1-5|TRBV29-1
CSVLQGYGNQPQHF
TGCAGCGTGTTACAGGGCTACGGCAATCAGCCCCAGCATTTT